These 5 T cell receptor beta chains were sequenced from one sample in a study of CD4 T cells in relation to SARS-CoV-2 and coronaviruses. No antigen has been identified for these receptors. Before the COVID-19 pandemic, during about 2010-2018, CD4+ T cells were taken from unexposed donors. The cells were cultured for about ten days before CD4+ T cells were isolated. The data were produced by immunoSEQ multiplex PCR, yet TCRdb's version contains in-frame clones alone and is incomplete. The sample holds about 29,000 clones; around 84% are singletons and the top ten take 20%. Sequences were obtained from CD4+ T cells from PBMCs, cultured in vitro. These receptors were obtained from a human donor in good health.

This clone has only a few counts. The chain recombines TRBV28 with TRBJ1-1; D remains unclear. CDR1 and CDR2 from the germline V gene are MDHEN and SYDVKM. Trimming shortened V by 5 bases and J by 11 bases, and 12 bases separated the two germline ends. The CDR3 is made up of 11 amino acids. This CDR3 reads CASSRQSGAFF. The CDR3 nucleotides are TGTGCCAGCAGTCGCCAAAGTGGCGCTTTCTTT.

This clone was found once. The chain links TRBV5-4 to TRBJ2-7; 10 bases line up with TRBD2. CDR1 is SGHNT, CDR2 YYREEE, per germline (reference sequence). J lost 4 bases, V lost 9 bases, and 10 bases had no gene match. This CDR3 comprises 14 residues. CDR3 sequence (DNA): TGTGCCACCTCAATTAGCGGGGGGATGTACGAGCAGTACTTC. The encoded protein is CATSISGGMYEQYF.

The gene calls are TRBV19 and TRBJ1-2; 8 bases are shared with TRBD1. Trimming took 7 bases from V and 2 from J; bases not matched to a gene: 9. This CDR3 region has 15 residues. Germline V gene data show CDR1 as LNHDA and CDR2 as SQIVND (reference sequence). The CDR3 is CASTDPGGLNYGYTF. CDR3 DNA: TGTGCCAGTACCGATCCAGGGGGCCTCAACTATGGCTACACCTTC.

The CDR3 DNA follows: TGTGCCAGCAGCCCGGGGCTGTGGAACGGGGAGCTGTTTTTT. Translating gives CASSPGLWNGELFF. J is TRBJ2-2 and V is TRBV6-5, with D perhaps matching TRBD1 or TRBD2 (5 bases each). Trimming took off 6 bases at V and 7 bases at J, with 15 bases between the two ends. This CDR3 has 14 amino acids. Looked up from germline, CDR1 is MNHEY and CDR2 is SVGAGI.

The chain employs TRBV6-6 and TRBJ1-1; D is perhaps TRBD1 (5 bases). This CDR3 has 14 amino acids. V was trimmed by 0 bases and J by 4 bases, leaving 9 bases between them. Germline V gives CDR1 MNHNY, CDR2 SVGAGI (reference sequence). Written as DNA, the CDR3 is TGTGCCAGCAGTTACTCGGGGGAAGTCACTGAAGCTTTCTTT. Its translation: CASSYSGEVTEAFF.